This T cell receptor beta chain was found in a study of T cell repertoires in cytomegalovirus infection. Regarding the study as a whole: Clonotypes of TCR beta that were HLA-C-restricted and CMV-specific dominated the ex vivo response.

Of note for this clonotype: Its cognate antigen is unknown.

The germline gives CDR1 MNHEY, CDR2 SVGEGT. The CDR3 runs to 16 residues. V dropped 5 bases and J dropped 4; count of bases not matched to a gene: 8. Using its own MiXCR run on the reads, TCRdb lists one record per CDR3 protein. The table shows tens of thousands of distinct CDR3 sequences, with approximately 3.6% occurring only once. The source of this sequence is a human donor in good health (CMV status not recorded). Some clones in this sample may be carry-over from other donors' samples. This rearrangement joins TRBV6-2 or TRBV6-3 to TRBJ2-1; 10 bases are a match to TRBD2. Sequencing was carried out using PBMCs. CDR3 DNA: TGTGCCAGCAGTCGCGCCTCTAGCGGGGGTTACAATGAGCAGTTCTTC. It translates to CASSRASSGGYNEQFF.